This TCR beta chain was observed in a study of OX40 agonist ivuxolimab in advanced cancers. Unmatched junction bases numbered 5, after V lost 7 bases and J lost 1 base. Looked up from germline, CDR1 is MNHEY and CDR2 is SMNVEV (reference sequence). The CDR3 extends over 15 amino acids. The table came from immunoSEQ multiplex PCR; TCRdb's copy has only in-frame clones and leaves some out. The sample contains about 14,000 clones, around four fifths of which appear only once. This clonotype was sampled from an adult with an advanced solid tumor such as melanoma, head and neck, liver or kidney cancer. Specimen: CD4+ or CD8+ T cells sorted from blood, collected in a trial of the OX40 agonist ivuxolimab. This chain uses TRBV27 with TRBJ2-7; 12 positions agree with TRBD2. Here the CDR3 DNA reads TGTGCCAGCACTAAGGGACTAGCGGGTTCCTACGAGCAGTACTTC. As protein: CASTKGLAGSYEQYF.